This T cell receptor (beta chain) was obtained from a study of shared clonotypes between healthy human individuals. Findings and caveats of the study: Depth of sequencing was expected to influence donor clonotype sharing. Several donors held about 5% of naive CD4 clonotypes in common.

Remarks on this clone: Its antigen is unknown.

Germline lookup yields CDR1 SGHDN and CDR2 FVKESK. The CDR3 is 15 residues long. Between the trimmed V and J ends, which lost 5 bases and 0 bases, there was a span of 14 bases. Generated by immunoSEQ multiplex PCR, the TCRdb table keeps only in-frame clones and is missing some. Of about 1.4 million clones listed, 96% are singletons. Sequencing used naive CD4+ T cells sorted from blood. This sample's subset: CD45RA+ positively selected. This sequence originates from a man in his thirties or forties in good health. The gene calls are TRBV14 and TRBJ2-7, with a possible D match to TRBD2 (5 bases). This chain's CDR3 is CASSTAAHPSYEQYF. For the CDR3, the DNA is TGTGCCAGCAGCACAGCGGCCCATCCCTCCTACGAGCAGTACTTC.